Shown below are 3 T cell receptor beta chains from a single sample sequenced in a study of T cell changes during pregnancy in multiple sclerosis. Assay: immunoSEQ multiplex PCR; the TCRdb copy retains only in-frame clones and omits some. The sample records roughly 54,000 clones, over 80% being singletons. This sample comprised CD4+ T cells from peripheral blood mononuclear cells, obtained after pregnancy. The receptors were sampled from a female donor with multiple sclerosis, enrolled in a pregnancy study.

The count of this clone is one. This chain connects TRBV11-1 to TRBJ1-1; D is unclear. V lost 3 bases to trimming and J lost 1 base, with 6 bases between them. Germline CDR1 and CDR2: SGHAT and FQDESV (reference sequence). The CDR3 covers 13 residues. The CDR3 region is CASSFQSNTEAFF. DNA for the CDR3: TGTGCCAGCAGCTTTCAATCGAACACTGAAGCTTTCTTT.

V gene TRBV10-3 combines with J gene TRBJ1-5; D might be TRBD1 (6 bases). This CDR3 comprises 15 residues. CDR1 is ENHRY, CDR2 SYGVKD, per germline. Deletions cut 2 bases from V and 0 bases from J, with 8 bases between. CDR3 sequence reads: CAISEGDTSNQPQHF. Written as DNA, the CDR3 is TGTGCCATCAGTGAGGGGGACACTAGCAATCAGCCCCAGCATTTT.

The chain is built from TRBV7-2 and TRBJ1-4, with D unresolved. From germline, CDR1 is SGHTA and CDR2 FQGNSA. CDR3 length: 13 residues. Trimming removed 1 base from V and 11 bases from J, with 11 bases in between. DNA of the CDR3: TGTGCCAGCAGCTTAGAGATAAACGGGAAACTGTTTTTT. This encodes CASSLEINGKLFF.